This TCR beta chain emerged from a study of a mutant IDH1 vaccine in newly diagnosed glioma. Documented time point: week 11, during vaccination. Vaccinated patients received 300 ug of mutant IDH1 20-mer peptide per dose, with topical imiquimod. Clones were read by immunoSEQ multiplex PCR, and TCRdb kept only the in-frame ones, dropping some. There are some 60,000 clones in the sample; under 85% occur only once, and approximately 3.8% lies in the top ten. Details on this clone: Its antigen is unknown.

This CDR3 region has 13 residues. V was trimmed by 4 bases and J by 0 bases, leaving 3 bases between them. Germline loops: CDR1 SSHAT, CDR2 FNYEAQ (reference sequence). The specimen comprised PBMCs, sampled from a glioma patient whose treatment included an IDH1 peptide vaccine. The clonotype comes from a man between 25 and 39 years old with glioma. The J gene is TRBJ2-2, the V gene TRBV7-7; no reliable D call. For the CDR3, the DNA is TGTGCCAGCAGCTCTGCGAACACCGGGGAGCTGTTTTTT. Amino acids: CASSSANTGELFF.